A selection of T cell receptor beta chains follows, all from one sample in a study of cytomegalovirus exposure and HLA in healthy donors. The data were produced by immunoSEQ multiplex PCR, yet TCRdb's version contains in-frame clones alone and is incomplete. The sample carries around 65,000 clones, roughly two thirds recorded once. Sequenced sample: PBMCs. Source of these receptors: a man between 35 and 55 years old in good health and CMV-seropositive. Both conserved end residues are part of each CDR3. Fields, in order: V gene, clone size, D gene, CDR3 length, J gene, CDR3 DNA, CDR3 protein. D genes are given only for firm matches. Size values are once, few and many counts, or a class for expanded clones, and some rows have none.

TRBV29-1	.	TRBD1	15	TRBJ2-2	TGCAGCGTCCTTTCGGACAGGATGAACACCGGGGAGCTGTTTTTT	CSVLSDRMNTGELFF
TRBV11-2	.	.	12	TRBJ1-3	TGTGCCAGCACGGGGGGTGGAAACACCATATATTTT	CASTGGGNTIYF
TRBV6-1	few	TRBD2	16	TRBJ2-7	TGTGCCAGCAGTGAAGTGTTGGCTAGCGGGGGAGGGGAGCAGTACTTC	CASSEVLASGGGEQYF
TRBV11-2	.	TRBD1	13	TRBJ2-1	TGTGCCAGCAGGAAACAGGGGGCTCGTGAGCAGTTCTTC	CASRKQGAREQFF
TRBV18	.	TRBD2	15	TRBJ2-1	TGTGCCAGCTCACCAACTAGCGGGAGTCACAATGAGCAGTTCTTC	CASSPTSGSHNEQFF
TRBV5-1	.	TRBD1	15	TRBJ2-5	TGCGCCAGCAGCTTGGCCCCGGGACAGGGAGAGACCCAGTACTTC	CASSLAPGQGETQYF
TRBV7-9	.	.	11	TRBJ1-2	TGTGCCAGCAGCTTTCGGGGTGGCTACACCTTC	CASSFRGGYTF
TRBV7-2	.	.	13	TRBJ2-3	TGTGCCACCTTGACGGGGGTCGGAGATACGCAGTATTTT	CATLTGVGDTQYF
TRBV21-1	.	.	16	TRBJ2-7	TGTGCCAGGCTGGGAGAAGGGCGGCAGTTCTCCTACGAGCAGTACTTC	CARLGEGRQFSYEQYF
TRBV9	.	.	16	TRBJ2-5	TGTGCCAGCAGCGTAGGGGAAGGGGCAGGGGAAGAGACCCAGTACTTC	CASSVGEGAGEETQYF
TRBV7-2	.	TRBD1	14	TRBJ1-4	TGTGCCAGCAGACCCGGGACAGGTCACGAAAAACTGTTTTTT	CASRPGTGHEKLFF
TRBV2	.	TRBD2	18	TRBJ2-1	TGTGCCAGCAACCGCCTAGCGGGACCTCTCCAAAGGATCAATGAGCAGTTCTTC	CASNRLAGPLQRINEQFF
TRBV27	.	TRBD2	16	TRBJ2-7	TGTGCCAGCAGTTTAAAAGGGACTAGCGGTTCCTACGAGCAGTACTTC	CASSLKGTSGSYEQYF
TRBV2	.	.	14	TRBJ1-5	TGTGCCAGCCAAGGACAGACTAACAATCAGCCCCAGCATTTT	CASQGQTNNQPQHF
TRBV29-1	.	TRBD2	15	TRBJ2-5	TGCAGCGTTGATGGGCTAGCGGGAGTAGAGGAGACCCAGTACTTC	CSVDGLAGVEETQYF
TRBV6-5	.	.	15	TRBJ2-7	TGTGCCAGCAGTTACTCGGCGGGACGGATCTACGAGCGGTACTTC	CASSYSAGRIYERYF
TRBV30	.	.	12	TRBJ2-1	TGTGCCTGGAAAGCGCCCAGTAATGAGCAGTTCTTC	CAWKAPSNEQFF
TRBV27	.	TRBD1	16	TRBJ1-6	TGTGCCAGCAGCCCGTCGGGGACAGAGCTTTTTTCACCCCTCCACTTT	CASSPSGTELFSPLHF
TRBV5-1	.	TRBD1	16	TRBJ2-2	TGCGCCAGCAGCCCCGGACAGGGACTGAACACCGGGGAGCTGTTTTTT	CASSPGQGLNTGELFF
TRBV27	.	.	13	TRBJ2-1	TGTGCCAGCAGTCTTAGCTCCTACAATGAGCAGTTCTTC	CASSLSSYNEQFF
TRBV5-4	.	TRBD1	19	TRBJ2-6	TGTGCCAGCAGCTTTACGACCGGGACAGGGCTCTCTGGGGCCAACGTCCTGACTTTC	CASSFTTGTGLSGANVLTF
TRBV5-1	.	.	13	TRBJ2-1	TGCGCCAGCAGCTTCACAGGTGACCGGGAGCAGTTCTTC	CASSFTGDREQFF
TRBV30	.	TRBD1	14	TRBJ2-3	TGTGCCTGGAGTGTAGGACAGGGCACAGATACGCAGTATTTT	CAWSVGQGTDTQYF
TRBV6-1	.	.	15	TRBJ2-1	TGTGCCAGCAGTCGTTGGATTGGAGCCTACAATGAGCAGTTCTTC	CASSRWIGAYNEQFF
TRBV7-2	.	TRBD2	17	TRBJ2-2	TGTGCCAGCAGCCCATCCACGACTAGCAGGAGCACCGGGGAGCTGTTTTTT	CASSPSTTSRSTGELFF
TRBV11-2	.	.	15	TRBJ2-2	TGTGCCAGCAGCTTATCGGGACAAGACACCGGGGAGCTGTTTTTT	CASSLSGQDTGELFF
TRBV27	.	.	13	TRBJ1-5	TGTGCCACCGCCGGGGGGCCCAATCAGCCCCAGCATTTT	CATAGGPNQPQHF
TRBV18	.	TRBD1	15	TRBJ2-1	TGTGCCAGCGCAATGAGACAGGGGGACTACAATGAGCAGTTCTTC	CASAMRQGDYNEQFF